This T cell receptor beta chain was sequenced for a study of T-cell reconstitution after alpha-beta-depleted transplantation in children listed by TCRdb under 2016. As for the study more broadly: Using TCR repertoire profiling, the study followed T-cell immune reconstitution in a quantitative way in children after TCRalphabeta/CD19-depleted allogeneic hematopoietic cell transplantation.

The germline V gene provides CDR1 SGHDT and CDR2 YYEEEE. Deletion took 4 bases off V and 3 bases off J, with a span of 19 bases between the germline ends. The CDR3 spans 16 residues, from the cysteine through the phenylalanine. Left in the record is the CDR3 DNA by itself, 48 bases read in frame from the first base. The full study reports these points: Apparently early alphabetaT-cell count recovery about two months after transplant reportedly relied on only several hundred rapidly expanded clones derived from non-depleted graft cells. Hyperexpanded clone frequencies declined over subsequent months; after one year, T-cell counts and TCRbeta diversity were mostly attributed to newly produced T cells. In some patients, the high TCRbeta diversity seen at day 60 was put down to recipient T cells and intrathymic progenitors that had survived conditioning.

A note on this clonotype: No antigen is known for it. Within one base of it there is no much larger clone, and no base qualities were kept.

This specimen's treatment or condition label, per the study, means: allogeneic hematopoietic cell transplantation with graft depleted of TCRalphabeta T cells and CD19 B cells. TCRalphabeta/CD19-depleted allogeneic hematopoietic cell grafts were given to the transplant recipients, all of whom were children. Library preparation was by PCR. This sample was sequenced with an Illumina HiSeq 2500. TCR libraries were prepared with molecular barcoding, using unique molecular identifiers to normalize TCRbeta repertoire quantification. Through fastp at Q25 and MiXCR, TCRdb rebuilt clones from the public reads, retaining in-frame beta chains. Rows with one shared CDR3 protein collapse into an entry with the most common genes and DNA. The sample table holds about 300,000 distinct CDR3 sequences, of which 7.5% to 9% were seen once. 8.5% to 9.5% of the sample is in the top ten clones.

The receptor was isolated from a female patient aged 2 to 10 who had a stem cell transplant for Fanconi anemia, so the T cells may come from the graft donor. The chain couples TRBV5-6 to TRBJ1-1; too little of a D gene remains to name it. This specimen consisted of peripheral blood, obtained 360 days after TCRalphabeta/CD19-depleted stem cell transplant. The CDR3 is CASSPSTGVGHTEAFF. The nucleotides are TGTGCCAGCAGCCCTAGTACCGGGGTAGGCCACACTGAAGCTTTCTTT.